One and the same sample provided the 15 T cell receptor beta chains below, sequenced in a study of PD-1 blockade in classical Hodgkin lymphoma. Following autologous stem cell transplantation, relapse occurred in every patient, and exposure to brentuximab vedotin varied. Sequenced by immunoSEQ multiplex PCR; TCRdb stores in-frame clones only, minus some. This table holds roughly 26,000 clones, more than 75% found once. Specimen: peripheral blood mononuclear cells (PBMCs), collected at baseline. Every receptor here comes from a human donor with classical Hodgkin lymphoma.

The J gene is TRBJ1-2, the V gene TRBV6-6; maybe TRBD1 (5 bases). The V end lost 0 bases, the J end lost 8 bases, and 13 bases lay between the germline ends. Germline CDR1 and CDR2: MNHNY and SVGAGI (reference sequence). This CDR3 is built from 14 residues. The CDR3, as DNA: TGTGCCAGCAGTTACTCAACGGGGGGTAAAGGCTACACCTTC. Translation gives CASSYSTGGKGYTF.

The chain has TRBV7-9 and TRBJ1-5; D call uncertain. In germline, CDR1 is SEHNR, CDR2 FQNEAQ (reference sequence). Trimming shortened V by 1 base and J by 8 bases, and 9 bases separated the two germline ends. The CDR3 spans 13 residues. The CDR3 DNA follows: TGTGCCAGCAGCTTAGGTGTCGGAAAGCCCCAGCATTTT. Amino acids: CASSLGVGKPQHF.

The gene calls are TRBV29-1 and TRBJ2-5; 13 bases match TRBD2. The germline gives CDR1 SQVTM, CDR2 ANQGSEA. The CDR3 runs 17 residues. V was clipped by 6 bases and J by 1 base; unmatched bases: 11. CDR3 protein: CSVYGLAGAPSQETQYF. The CDR3 DNA sequence: TGCAGCGTGTACGGACTAGCGGGGGCCCCATCCCAAGAGACCCAGTACTTC. Based on the CDR3 plus reference TRBV29-1 and TRBJ2-5, the full variable domain is SAVISQKPSRDICQRGTSLTIQCQVDSQVTMMFWYRQQPGQSLTLIATANQGSEATYESGFVIDKFPISRPNLTFSTLTVSNMSPEDSSIYLCSVYGLAGAPSQETQYFGPGTRLLVL.

The genes are TRBV21-1 and TRBJ1-6; the table's TRBD1 call for D was not verified on the DNA. TRBV21-1 is a pseudogene segment. The CDR3 extends over 19 amino acids. The CDR3 is CASTPYRLRDRGTNSPLHF. The CDR3 DNA reads as TGTGCCAGCACCCCATACCGTCTTAGGGACAGGGGGACCAATTCACCCCTCCACTTT.

The chain has TRBV29-1 and TRBJ2-5, with TRBD2 identical over 13 bases. Germline V gene data show CDR1 as SQVTM and CDR2 as ANQGSEA. The CDR3 extends over 17 amino acids. Germline trimming cut 1 base from V and 5 bases from J; bases unmatched to any gene: 10. The CDR3 reads CSVEAPTSGGAWETQYF. The DNA for the CDR3 is TGCAGCGTTGAAGCCCCCACTAGCGGGGGGGCCTGGGAGACCCAGTACTTC.

This clone was observed a few times. The rearrangement links TRBV6-5 to TRBJ1-1, with 9 bases lining up with TRBD1. V was pared by 7 bases and J by 3 bases, with 6 bases of the junction left unmatched. Germline V gene sequence: CDR1 MNHEY, CDR2 SVGAGI. CDR3 length: 14 amino acids. This CDR3 is CASNSGDRDTEAFF. CDR3 DNA sequence: TGTGCCAGCAATAGCGGGGACAGGGACACTGAAGCTTTCTTT.

The chain recombines TRBV7-8 with TRBJ1-6; D might be TRBD1 (6 bases). Germline V gene lookup returns CDR1 SGHVS and CDR2 FQNEAQ. The ends were cut back, 1 base at V and 10 bases at J, with 14 bases in the middle. This CDR3 has 15 residues. CDR3 region: CASSLVVTGWSPLHF. In nucleotides, the CDR3 is TGTGCCAGCAGCTTAGTAGTTACAGGGTGGTCACCCCTCCACTTT.

CDR3 DNA sequence: TGCGCCAGCAGGATCCAGGGTGGGGGAATTGAGGAGCAGTTCTTC. This translates into CASRIQGGGIEEQFF. This chain uses TRBV5-1 with TRBJ2-1; D possibly matches TRBD1 or TRBD2 (5 bases each). V gave up 5 bases and J gave up 10 bases, with 22 bases separating them. The CDR3 extends over 15 amino acids. Germline lookup yields CDR1 SGHRS and CDR2 YFSETQ.

There are a few counts of this clone. The chain joins TRBV2 to TRBJ2-2; D unclear. V was cut by 4 bases and J by 3 bases, with 9 bases left in between. Germline loops: CDR1 SNHLY, CDR2 FYNNEI. The CDR3 length is 14 residues. The CDR3 here is CASSVPGYTGELFF. DNA of the CDR3: TGTGCCAGCAGTGTCCCAGGCTACACCGGGGAGCTGTTTTTT.

The rearrangement links TRBV9 to TRBJ1-2; D is ambiguous. The germline V and J ends were trimmed by 3 bases and 5 bases, with 11 bases remaining between them. The CDR3 contains 13 residues. Germline loops: CDR1 SGDLS, CDR2 YYNGEE. CDR3 sequence: CASSAPSRYGYTF. The CDR3 DNA sequence: TGTGCCAGCAGCGCCCCCAGTCGGTATGGCTACACCTTC. Using reference TRBV9 and TRBJ1-2 for the parts outside the CDR3, the full variable domain is DSGVTQTPKHLITATGQRVTLRCSPRSGDLSVYWYQQSLDQGLQFLIQYYNGEERAKGNILERFSAQQFPDLHSELNLSSLELGDSALYFCASSAPSRYGYTFGSGTRLTVV.

The V call is TRBV21-1, the J call TRBJ2-7; TRBD2 is the table's D call and was not checked against the DNA. TRBV21-1 is classified as a pseudogene. The CDR3 is 20 amino acids. In nucleotides, the CDR3 is TGTGCCAGCAGCAAACCTTCAAGGACTAGCGGGGGGACAAGGGTTTGCGAGCAGTACTTC. This sequence encodes CASSKPSRTSGGTRVCEQYF.

The chain couples TRBV5-1 to TRBJ2-1; TRBD2 matches 9 bases. The CDR3 is 15 amino acids. V gave up 0 bases and J gave up 8 bases; unmatched junction bases: 6. CDR1 SGHRS and CDR2 YFSETQ come from the germline V gene. The CDR3, as DNA: TGCGCCAGCAGCTTGGGCGGGGGGGCGACCTATGAGCAGTTCTTC. Its protein is CASSLGGGATYEQFF.

The chain is built from TRBV4-3 and TRBJ1-2; D unclear. Germline V lookup: CDR1 LGHNA, CDR2 YSLEER. This CDR3 region has 12 residues. Trimming left V 3 bases short and J 7 bases short, with 9 bases between. Written as DNA, the CDR3 is TGCGCCAGCAGCCAGTTGGGAGGTGGCTACACCTTC. It specifies CASSQLGGGYTF.

This clone showed up just once. The chain links TRBV12-5 to TRBJ2-3; TRBD2 matches 11 bases. Germline V gene data show CDR1 as LGHNT and CDR2 as FRNRAP. The ends lost 0 bases at V and 4 bases at J; junction bases unmatched: 0. This CDR3 spans 15 amino acids. The DNA for the CDR3 is TGTGCTAGTGGTTTGGTTAGCGGGGGGGCAGATACGCAGTATTTT. It encodes CASGLVSGGADTQYF.

The rearrangement links TRBV19 to TRBJ2-3, with D unclear. Trimming stripped 3 bases from V and 4 bases from J, with 2 bases between. This CDR3 has 11 amino acids. CDR1 is LNHDA and CDR2 is SQIVND in the germline V gene (reference sequence). The CDR3 DNA follows: TGTGCCAGTAGTATCGCAGATACGCAGTATTTT. Encoded protein: CASSIADTQYF.